This T cell receptor beta chain was recorded in a study of cytomegalovirus exposure and HLA in healthy donors (dated by TCRdb to 2017 to 2019). About the full investigation: An earlier analysis of under 600 of the donors reported 250 to 350 Gb of sequence data and 117 million unique TCR beta sequences from about 179 million T cells. The number of typed donors differed by locus: roughly 629-640 for A, B, C, DRB1 and DQB1; 522 for DQA1; approximately 600 for DPA1; and about 470 for DPB1. Every discovery cohort repertoire had been produced on one sequencing platform. The study aimed to test whether cataloging public T cell receptors could reveal signatures of past pathogen exposure. Because of strong linkage in the cohort, 5 or 6 DR-DQ haplotypes were treated as single units for association and clustering. A separate validation cohort of 100 to 150 different subjects was used in addition to the roughly 640-subject first cohort. In a later genetic analysis, genome-wide SNP genotypes for 398 of the 666 donors were used, and that subset was treated as a discovery cohort. Of the 350 to 400 genotyped donors, around 81% fell in the genetic ancestry cluster associated with self-reported Caucasian donors. An early release that covered about 600 HLA-typed donors contained 300 to 350 gigabases of sequencing data and roughly 84 million unique TCR sequences. To predict cytomegalovirus infection status, the study brought together high-throughput TCR immunosequencing, statistical association of individual TCRs with disease status, and machine learning. To study patterns of TCR occurrence, a later analysis re-analyzed previously published TCR beta repertoires from 500 to 850 donors and added high-resolution HLA genotyping. Donor age, sex, ethnicity and CMV serostatus were compiled alongside the repertoire data. The study profiled the T cell repertoires of under 850 subjects by immunosequencing and related them to cytomegalovirus serostatus. An earlier analysis of some 500 of the donors used high-throughput TCR beta sequencing to judge whether each TCR beta V gene segment behaved as functional or pseudogenic. Among about 360 genotyped donors of the cohort, an average of about 240,000 unique TCR beta nucleotide sequences were sequenced per donor, roughly 18% of them non-productive. HLA typing covered class I and class II loci at four-digit resolution. Rather than drawing on any new phenotypic data, the later analysis identified candidate immune exposures from TCR beta sequences and the way those sequences occurred across donors. Results and caveats for the whole study, not just this receptor: The earlier analysis of 587 of the donors excluded 15 to 20 rarely observed V segments, including chromosome 9 orphons, because counts were too low. A later analysis found that most CMV-associated TCR beta chains appeared HLA-restricted, with HLA associations seemingly driven largely by CMV exposure. HLA typing was unavailable for some donors at each locus, so association tests used only the typed subset. A cluster of highly shared sequence variants was judged likely to be a technical artifact of the sequencing pipeline. Most TCR sequences were observed very rarely across donors, whereas some public TCRs were present in many individuals. According to a later genetic analysis, donors in an Asian-associated ancestry cluster had fewer N-insertions in productive TCRs than the approximately 630-donor mean. A later analysis reported that several top co-occurrence clusters appeared linked to parvovirus B19, influenza, CMV and Epstein-Barr virus. A later analysis found that TCR association rates varied across HLA loci, with DRB1 alleles showing the most associated TCRs and HLA-C alleles the fewest. A later analysis associated 15,000 to 20,000 TCR beta sequences with specific HLA alleles at a false discovery rate of 0.05. V-gene and J-gene trimming of TCR beta chains was associated with a missense DCLRE1C variant in a later genetic analysis, and the association was replicated in an independent cohort. Sequencing depth was assumed to be roughly uniform across donors in the presence/absence analyses, though that assumption may not hold. According to the authors, the approach could potentially be generalized to other disease states and immunological phenotypes. The study gave a list of more than 150 TCR beta chains associated with cytomegalovirus. A further reported finding was that TCR beta sequences accurately predicted the HLA-A and HLA-B alleles for most subjects in the first cohort. In a later analysis, HLA-associated TCR beta chains were found to be more clonally expanded and to have lower generation probabilities than equally common non-associated chains. Linkage disequilibrium might explain the correlated functional status among segregating V segments, but an unknown experimental factor could not be ruled out. Broadly in line with IMGT annotations, most TCR beta V segments showed up in productive rearrangements about 87% or about 30% of the time in an earlier analysis of some 590 of the donors. Because the 87-base-pair reads could not distinguish some IMGT-functional V segments, including TRBV6-2 and TRBV6-3, those segments were excluded. The only immune exposure information available for the cohort was CMV serostatus. When HLA alleles, especially DR and DQ, strongly co-occurred, TCR associations were difficult to assign to individual alleles. In vitro tests confirmed that a few of the cytomegalovirus-associated TCR beta chains recognize cytomegalovirus antigens. The classifier was reported to diagnose cytomegalovirus status with high specificity and sensitivity in both the original and validation cohorts. The cohort was sequenced for TCR beta chains only, and without alpha or paired-chain data the features that could be detected were limited.

Germline trimming: 5 bases from V, 2 bases from J; junction bases outside gene matches: 9. CDR3 length: 15 amino acids, cysteine to phenylalanine. The retained sequence is limited to the CDR3, 45 bases, with the frame set at the first base. CDR1 and CDR2 are drawn from the germline V gene: SGHTA, FQGTGA. The cohort was made up of around 720 healthy bone marrow donors. All cohort members were sampled while nominally healthy, although unrecorded immune exposures were likely present. CMV serostatus was positive for 250 to 300 and negative for about half of the 666 cohort members, and was not recorded for this donor. A peripheral blood sample was collected from each donor, and TCR beta sequencing was performed on peripheral blood mononuclear cells. The Qiagen DNeasy Blood Extraction Kit was used to extract genomic DNA from the blood cell samples. Library method: the immunoSEQ multiplex PCR assay. A mixture of 60 forward primers for TCR Vbeta segments and 13 reverse primers for TCR Jbeta segments was used in the multiplex PCR. The CDR3 region of rearranged TCR beta genes was amplified from genomic DNA with a multiplex PCR assay. The Illumina HiSeq System was used to sequence the amplified TCR beta libraries as 87-base-pair reads. As for the original processing: A later analysis tallied roughly 80 million unique TCR beta chains across the 700 or so repertoires, and approximately 12 million of those chains were shared by two or more donors. Raw reads were error-corrected and collapsed into unique sequences by a nearest-neighbor algorithm in which closely related sequences were merged to remove PCR and sequencing errors. CDR3 sequences were aligned to IMGT reference sequences to assign V, D and J gene segments. Each retained sequence needed at least a six-nucleotide match to both a V gene segment and a J gene segment. Rearrangements were classified as productive when the CDR3 lacked stop codons and remained in frame with V and J, and all other rearrangements were classified as non-productive. CDR3 was defined according to IMGT convention as the region running from the second conserved V-encoded cysteine to the conserved J-encoded phenylalanine. The earlier analysis of about 640 of the donors excluded any sequence lacking an unambiguous match to a single V gene segment. An earlier analysis of under 750 of the donors called V segments functional above 56.7% productive rearrangements and segregating when the between-donor standard deviation exceeded 5%. A statistical classification framework was built for diagnosing cytomegalovirus status from the catalog of TCR beta chain sequences. V and J gene assignment, in a later analysis, came from comparing TCR nucleotide sequences with IMGT/GENE-DB human TR gene sequences. In a later analysis, CDR3 sequences and most-parsimonious VDJ recombination scenarios were assigned using the TCRdist pipeline. In a later analysis, each TCR beta chain was defined by its CDR3 amino acid sequence together with its V-gene family, and reads without a unique V-gene family were excluded. As a way to deal with suspected cross-contamination and a sequencing artifact, a later analysis dropped approximately 590 nucleotide sequences that were highly shared and had low generation probability. For each public chain, a later analysis derived a clonal expansion index from normalized ranks of inferred template counts within each repertoire. Generation probabilities in a later analysis came from a VDJ recombination model fitted to out-of-frame rearrangements, and those results were checked against IGoR. A later analysis scored TCR-TCR, TCR-HLA and TCR-CMV co-occurrence with hypergeometric tests, applying a repertoire-size bias correction to TCR pairs. False discovery rates were estimated in a later analysis by permuting HLA or CMV assignments 20 times. In a later analysis, co-occurring TCRs were grouped using DBSCAN, and TCRdist sequence similarity was added for clustering within HLA-allele-positive subsets. Co-occurrence clustering excluded repertoires with fewer than 30,000 or more than 120,000 public chains, plus five with anomalous nucleotide sharing. Held by TCRdb, this immuneACCESS table contains in-frame sequences only and omits some clones. Under half of the omission traces to an unresolved V gene where checked; the cause of the rest is unknown. The V and J calls and clone size come from that table; D and trimming were worked out from the DNA. Within this sample are under 150,000 clones, with about three quarters of them counted one time only. 1% of the sample rests with the top ten.

A remark on this clone: Its antigen is unknown. No base quality information exists; no much larger clone differs at one position.

Sequenced sample: PBMCs. The sequence was obtained from a human donor in good health. The rearranged chain carries TRBV7-3 and TRBJ2-7; TRBD1 lines up with 7 middle nucleotides. This receptor carries the CDR3 CASSTETGPPYEQYF. DNA sequence: TGTGCCAGCAGCACCGAGACAGGGCCCCCCTACGAGCAGTACTTC.